This T cell receptor beta chain was recovered during a study of shared clonotypes between healthy human individuals. Loaded into unsorted PBMC replicate PCRs was roughly 320 ng DNA, about 30,000 T cell genomes. Only in-frame clones appear in the TCRdb table, and some are missing; sequencing was by immunoSEQ multiplex PCR. The repertoire holds hundreds of thousands of clones, about 76% seen once, with around 14% in the top ten. This clone was recorded at least ten times. The sample holds other DNA sequences that translate to the same CDR3. From germline, CDR1 is SGHAT and CDR2 FQNNGV. The CDR3 is 12 amino acids. Trimming stripped 2 bases from V and 5 bases from J, with 6 bases between.

This TCR was sampled from a woman aged 40 to 55 in good health. Some clones in this sample may be carry-over from other donors' samples. The specimen sequenced was PBMCs. This rearrangement joins TRBV11-2 to TRBJ1-2; D is uncertain. CDR3 in amino acids: CASSLTAYGYTF. The CDR3 coding sequence is TGTGCCAGCAGCTTAACAGCATATGGCTACACCTTC.